This T cell receptor (beta chain) was identified during a study of cytomegalovirus exposure and HLA in healthy donors. Study at large: Earlier findings included 117 million unique TCR beta sequences obtained from approximately 170 million T cells. There were several hundred genotyped donors. Of these, 81% fell in the genetic ancestry cluster associated with self-reported Caucasian donors.

Primers: 60 Vbeta forward and 13 Jbeta reverse. Using immunoSEQ multiplex PCR, the repertoire was profiled, and TCRdb retains in-frame clones only, with some absent. This table lists 30,000 to 40,000 clones. The sequence was collected from a woman aged 40 to 50 in good health and CMV-seropositive. The sequencing sample was made of PBMCs.

This chain's CDR3 is CASSVVDISNTEAFF. The CDR3 DNA reads as TGTGCCAGCAGCGTAGTGGACATCTCGAACACTGAAGCTTTCTTT. The J gene is TRBJ1-1, the V gene TRBV9; D might be TRBD1 (5 bases). V dropped 0 bases and J dropped 1 base, with 10 bases sitting between them. There are 15 residues in the CDR3. Germline V lookup: CDR1 SGDLS, CDR2 YYNGEE. Together with reference TRBV9 and TRBJ1-1, the CDR3 gives the full variable domain: DSGVTQTPKHLITATGQRVTLRCSPRSGDLSVYWYQQSLDQGLQFLIQYYNGEERAKGNILERFSAQQFPDLHSELNLSSLELGDSALYFCASSVVDISNTEAFFGQGTRLTVV.